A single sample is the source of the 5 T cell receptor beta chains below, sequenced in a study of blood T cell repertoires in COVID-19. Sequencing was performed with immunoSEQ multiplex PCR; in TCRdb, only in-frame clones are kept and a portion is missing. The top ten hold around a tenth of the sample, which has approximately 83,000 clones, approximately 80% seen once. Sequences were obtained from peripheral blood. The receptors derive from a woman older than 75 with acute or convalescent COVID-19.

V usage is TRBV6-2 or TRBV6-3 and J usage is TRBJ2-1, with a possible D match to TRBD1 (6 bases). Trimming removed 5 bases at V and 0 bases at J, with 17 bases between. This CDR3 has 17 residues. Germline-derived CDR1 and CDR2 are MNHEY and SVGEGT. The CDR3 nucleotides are TGTGCCAGCAGTACCAGGACAGTACCGAGCTCCTACAATGAGCAGTTCTTC. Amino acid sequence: CASSTRTVPSSYNEQFF.

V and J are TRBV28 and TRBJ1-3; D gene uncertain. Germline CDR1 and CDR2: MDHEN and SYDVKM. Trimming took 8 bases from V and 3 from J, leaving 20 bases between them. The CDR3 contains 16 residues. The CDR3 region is CASGSYGDAGGNTIYF. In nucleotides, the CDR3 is TGTGCCAGCGGATCCTACGGGGATGCAGGTGGAAACACCATATATTTT.

The CDR3 sequence: CASSLGYRWNYGYTF. The CDR3, as DNA: TGTGCCAGCAGCTTGGGGTACAGATGGAACTATGGCTACACCTTC. This sequence joins TRBV5-6 and TRBJ1-2, with unresolved D. Trimming left V 0 bases short and J 2 bases short, with 11 bases between. From germline, CDR1 is SGHDT and CDR2 YYEEEE. This CDR3 comprises 15 residues.

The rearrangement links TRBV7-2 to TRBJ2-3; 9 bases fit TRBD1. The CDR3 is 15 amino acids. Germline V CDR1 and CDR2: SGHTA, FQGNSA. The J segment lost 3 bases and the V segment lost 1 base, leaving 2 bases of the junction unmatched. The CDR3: CASSLVGQGTDTQYF. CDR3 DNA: TGTGCCAGCAGCTTAGTAGGACAGGGGACAGATACGCAGTATTTT.

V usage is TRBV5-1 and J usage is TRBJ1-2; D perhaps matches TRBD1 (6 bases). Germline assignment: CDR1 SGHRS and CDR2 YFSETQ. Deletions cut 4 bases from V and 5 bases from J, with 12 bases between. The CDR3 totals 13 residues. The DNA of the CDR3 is TGCGCCAGCAGCCAAACAGGGCTTTATGGCTACACCTTC. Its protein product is CASSQTGLYGYTF. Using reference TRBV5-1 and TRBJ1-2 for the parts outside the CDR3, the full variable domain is KAGVTQTPRYLIKTRGQQVTLSCSPISGHRSVSWYQQTPGQGLQFLFEYFSETQRNKGNFPGRFSGRQFSNSRSEMNVSTLELGDSALYLCASSQTGLYGYTFGSGTRLTVV.